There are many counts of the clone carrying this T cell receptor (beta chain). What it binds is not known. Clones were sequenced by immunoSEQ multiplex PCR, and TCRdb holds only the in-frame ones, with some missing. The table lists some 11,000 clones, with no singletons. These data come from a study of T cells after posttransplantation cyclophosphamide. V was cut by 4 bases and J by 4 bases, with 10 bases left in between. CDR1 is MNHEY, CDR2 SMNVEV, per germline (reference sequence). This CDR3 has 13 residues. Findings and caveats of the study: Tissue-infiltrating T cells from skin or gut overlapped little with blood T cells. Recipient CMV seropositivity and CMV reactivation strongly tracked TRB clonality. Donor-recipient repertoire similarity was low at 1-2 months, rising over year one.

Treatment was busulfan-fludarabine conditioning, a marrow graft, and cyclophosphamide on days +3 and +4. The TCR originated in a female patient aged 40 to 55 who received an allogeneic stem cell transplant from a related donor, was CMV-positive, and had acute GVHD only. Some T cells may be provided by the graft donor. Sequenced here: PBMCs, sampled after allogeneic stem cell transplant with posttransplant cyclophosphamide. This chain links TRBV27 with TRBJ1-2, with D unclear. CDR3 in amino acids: CASSSSGSYGYTF. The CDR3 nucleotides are TGTGCCAGCAGTTCCTCCGGGTCCTATGGCTACACCTTC.